This is a list of T cell receptor beta chains from one sample in a study of shared clonotypes between healthy human individuals. The table came from immunoSEQ multiplex PCR; TCRdb's copy has only in-frame clones and leaves some out. This table holds more than 450,000 clones, 60% to 85% found once. Specimen: PBMCs. These receptor sequences come from a woman in her thirties or forties in good health. Some clones in this sample may be carry-over from other donors' samples. The CDR3 runs from the conserved cysteine through the conserved F or W. The order of the fields is D gene, J gene, V gene, CDR3 protein. The D gene is left open where the match is weak.

TRBD2 TRBJ2-7 TRBV6-5 CASSGWEGQAGQYF
TRBD2 TRBJ2-5 TRBV4-1 CASSQVGLARYETQYF
NA TRBJ2-1 TRBV19 CASSILTPRRYNEQFF
NA TRBJ1-1 TRBV27 CASSFGSGAGYTEAFF
NA TRBJ2-3 TRBV18 CASSPPVYSSTDTQYF
TRBD2 TRBJ2-1 TRBV13 CASSPPSREKFTNEQFF
TRBD1 TRBJ1-2 TRBV25-1 CASSGRRTGGIYGYTF
NA TRBJ1-2 TRBV28 CASSPTDLLGYTF
NA TRBJ2-7 TRBV7-2 CASRLDSTTYEQYF
NA TRBJ1-2 TRBV27 CASRLYSRGGYTF
TRBD1 TRBJ2-7 TRBV4-1 CASSLDRAYSYEQYF
TRBD1 TRBJ2-1 TRBV5-1 CASSVGGQGYNEQFF
NA TRBJ1-5 TRBV5-8 CARSLAQNQPQHF